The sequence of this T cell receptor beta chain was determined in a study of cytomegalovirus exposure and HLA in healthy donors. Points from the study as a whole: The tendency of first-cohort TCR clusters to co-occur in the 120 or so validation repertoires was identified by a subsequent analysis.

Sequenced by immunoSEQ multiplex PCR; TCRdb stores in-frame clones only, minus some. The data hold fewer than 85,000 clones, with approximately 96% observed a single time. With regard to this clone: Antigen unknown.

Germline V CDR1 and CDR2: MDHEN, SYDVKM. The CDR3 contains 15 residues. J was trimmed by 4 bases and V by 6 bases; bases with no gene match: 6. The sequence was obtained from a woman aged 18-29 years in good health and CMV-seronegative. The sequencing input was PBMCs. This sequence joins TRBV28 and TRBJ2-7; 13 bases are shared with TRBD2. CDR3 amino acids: CASREGLAGYYEQYF. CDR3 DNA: TGTGCCAGCAGGGAGGGACTAGCGGGATATTACGAGCAGTACTTC.